The present T cell receptor (beta chain) was sequenced within a study of blood T cell repertoires in COVID-19. In the study overall: Sites across the United States, Italy and Spain contributed samples from acute and convalescent COVID-19. Nucleic acid was either cDNA or gDNA, and it came from T cells, B-cell-depleted T cells, or PBMCs.

Sequencing used immunoSEQ multiplex PCR; TCRdb keeps in-frame clones, though not all of them. The sample carries a few hundred thousand clones, almost 90% recorded once. CDR3 size: 14 residues. Germline V CDR1 and CDR2: SGHTA, FQGTGA. V lost 4 bases to trimming and J lost 5 bases; unmatched junction nucleotides: 4. Specimen: PBMCs or T cells enriched from blood (not recorded which). The receptor was isolated from a young woman with acute COVID-19. This chain links TRBV7-3 with TRBJ2-2, with TRBD1 identical over 7 bases. The CDR3 sequence is CASSSQGYTGELFF. The CDR3 DNA sequence: TGTGCCAGCAGCTCACAGGGGTATACCGGGGAGCTGTTTTTT.